The TCR beta chain under discussion was sequenced for a study of T cell repertoires in cytomegalovirus infection. Across the study: Public TCR beta signatures were indicative of both CMV infection and a matching HLA type.

This clonotype has a handful of counts. Antigen specificity is unknown. Study-level results: Within the response measured ex vivo, HLA-C-restricted CMV-specific TCR beta clonotypes were dominant.

Using its own MiXCR run on the reads, TCRdb lists one record per CDR3 protein. Altogether fewer than 30,000 distinct CDR3 sequences are present, under 20% being singletons, with the ten largest covering roughly 80%. The V gene lost 6 bases and the J gene lost 0 bases, with 17 bases spanning the gap. The CDR3 has 16 amino acids. The germline CDR1 and CDR2 sequences are SNHLY and FYNNEI. Here the sequenced sample was CD8+ T cells from cultured PBMCs, taken from culture after CMV antigen stimulation. This chain joins TRBV2 and TRBJ1-1; D not certain. The origin of this receptor is a human donor in good health (CMV status not recorded). Some clones in this sample may be carry-over from other donors' samples. CDR3 sequence (DNA): TGTGCCAGCAGCTTGCAGCGCAGACTTATGAACACTGAAGCTTTCTTT. This codes for CASSLQRRLMNTEAFF. The full variable domain, completed using reference TRBV2 and TRBJ1-1, is EPEVTQTPSHQVTQMGQEVILRCVPISNHLYFYWYRQILGQKVEFLVSFYNNEISEKSEIFDDQFSVERPDGSNFTLKIRSTKLEDSAMYFCASSLQRRLMNTEAFFGQGTRLTVV.